Here is one TCR beta chain with its context. This receptor's antigen is unknown. Base-call qualities are not available, and no considerably larger clone is one nucleotide away. The sample comes from a study of shared clonotypes between healthy human individuals (dated by TCRdb to about 2020). For the study in its entirety: The cohort included a few men and a couple of women between 18 and 49 years of age. For each donor, three plates each were used for CD4 naive and CD4 memory, two plates were used for CD8 naive, and one plate was used for CD8 memory. The study deeply sequenced blood TCR repertoires of about five healthy adults to estimate repertoire size and the extent of clonotype sharing between individuals. Different laboratories and diverse techniques were used to prepare libraries and sequence TCR repertoires, to increase sequencing depth and limit assay-specific biases. Per donor, leukapheresis produced somewhere between about 0.9 and 9 billion PBMCs.

The paper's findings and limits, for the study overall: Higher generation probabilities were observed for clonotypes shared by all four sorted-subset donors than for non-shared clonotypes. Larger estimated clonotype richness was generally found for naive subsets than for memory subsets. The small number of donors limited the genetic and exposure-history diversity represented. Based on pairwise subsampling, the degree of clonotype sharing among donors was expected to be affected by sequencing depth. Even with the large sequencing depth, rarefaction of the sorted-subset datasets indicated that sequencing was incomplete. When a few donors were compared, the shared fraction of clonotypes was around 4.6% for naive CD4, 3.5% for naive CD8, roughly 2.3% for memory CD4, and roughly 0.43% for memory CD8. Sampling was limited to blood, and TCR repertoires in tissue likely differ from TCR repertoires in blood.

Using the deep immunoSEQ assay, TCR CDR3 regions were amplified from genomic DNA by multiplex PCR. Genomic DNA extracted from each cell subset was distributed evenly over all wells of several immunoSEQ 96-well plates, and each plate served as one replicate. For sorted subsets, approximately 200 ng of genomic DNA, equivalent to around 29,000 T cell genomes, went into each replicate PCR. The purified libraries were quantified using a Qubit 3.0 fluorometer, sized with a Bioanalyzer 2100, and then quantified again using the KAPA Library Quantification kit. Each immunoSEQ 96-well plate was sequenced on its own single-read 150-cycle Illumina NextSeq 550 flow cell. Processing in the source paper ran as follows. Because the immunoSEQ output held only junctional sequences and lacked quality scores, the filtering could not match the filtering applied to full-length reads. Sequences were annotated with PyIR, a Python wrapper for IgBLAST v1.9, and V/J genes and CDR3 were assigned using IMGT germline references. Reads were removed for weak V/J assignments (E-value above 1e-6), missing CDR3, stop codons, out-of-frame junctions, or ambiguous translated residues. V3J clonotypes were defined by identical inferred V gene, J gene, and CDR3 amino acid sequence. The percentage overlap between two repertoires was calculated by dividing the number of shared unique clonotypes by the size of the smaller repertoire. Three approaches were used to assess repertoire richness: RTK rarefaction, the Chao1 estimator, and Recon v2.1 estimates of unobserved clonotypes. Generation probabilities were computed with OLGA for all TCRbeta clonotypes obtained by the gDNA method from a few donors. Sourced from immuneACCESS, this table was stored by TCRdb with only in-frame sequences that have V and J called. A share of the clones is absent; for the studies checked, an unresolved V gene accounts for under half, and the remainder has no known explanation. D and trimming come from the DNA, and the V and J calls and clone size come from that table. The sample profile shows a few million clones; more than 90% of them were found once. Approximately 0.13% of the sample comes from the top ten.

The CDR3 contains 14 residues, cysteine and phenylalanine counted. Of all the DNA, just the CDR3 is kept, 42 bases in frame from base 1. Relative to germline, V is 4 bases shorter and J is 6 bases shorter, with 13 bases between their ends. According to the germline V gene, CDR1 reads KGHSH and CDR2 reads LQKENI. Healthy HIV-negative adults with no recently reported acute infections or vaccinations were included as donors. All donors were Caucasian adults living in Nashville, Tennessee, USA. CD4+ T cells were enriched by magnetic negative selection; naive cells were then positively selected on CD45RA, and the negative fraction formed the memory subset. After blood collection by leukapheresis, PBMCs were isolated using Ficoll-Histopaque density gradient centrifugation and then cryopreserved in the vapor phase of liquid nitrogen. Analytical flow cytometry was used to check the purity and quantity of every magnetically sorted T cell population. From each sorted fraction, genomic DNA was isolated and quantified by UV absorbance on a Nanodrop 2000c.

The TCR sequence derives from a man between 18 and 29 years old in good health. The sample was naive CD4+ T cells sorted from blood. The cell subset or site tag for this specimen amounts to: CD45RA+ positively selected. This sequence uses TRBV18 and TRBJ1-5, with no D gene named confidently. The bases read TGTGCCAGCTCACACGACGCAGGAGGTCAGCCCCAGCATTTT. The encoded protein is CASSHDAGGQPQHF.